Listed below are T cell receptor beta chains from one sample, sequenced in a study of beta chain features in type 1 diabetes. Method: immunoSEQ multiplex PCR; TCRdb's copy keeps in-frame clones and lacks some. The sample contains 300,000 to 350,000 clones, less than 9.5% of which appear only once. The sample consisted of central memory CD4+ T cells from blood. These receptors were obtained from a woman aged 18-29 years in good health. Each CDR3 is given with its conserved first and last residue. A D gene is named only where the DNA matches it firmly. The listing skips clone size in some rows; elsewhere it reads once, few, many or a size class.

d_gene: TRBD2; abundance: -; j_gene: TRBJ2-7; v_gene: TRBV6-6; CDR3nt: TGTGCCAGCAGTACTAGCGGGATTAGCGAGCAGTACTTC; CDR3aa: CASSTSGISEQYF
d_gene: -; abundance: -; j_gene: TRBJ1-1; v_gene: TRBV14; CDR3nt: TGTGCCAGCAGCCAACAGATTTACACTGAAGCTTTCTTT; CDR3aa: CASSQQIYTEAFF
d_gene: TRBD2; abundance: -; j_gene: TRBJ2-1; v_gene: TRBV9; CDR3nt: TGTGCCAGCAGCCCCCCCGCCGGGACTAGCGGGTACAATGAGCAGTTCTTC; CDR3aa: CASSPPAGTSGYNEQFF
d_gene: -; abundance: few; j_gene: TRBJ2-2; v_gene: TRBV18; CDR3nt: TGTGCCAGCTCACCAATGGGAGACACCGGGGAGCTGTTTTTT; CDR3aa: CASSPMGDTGELFF
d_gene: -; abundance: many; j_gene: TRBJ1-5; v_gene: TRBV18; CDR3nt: TGTGCCAGCTCATCCCTCGATCCGAATCAGCCCCAGCATTTT; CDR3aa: CASSSLDPNQPQHF
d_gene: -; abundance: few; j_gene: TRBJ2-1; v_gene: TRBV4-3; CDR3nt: TGCGCCAGCAGCCAAAACTACAACTACAATGAGCAGTTCTTC; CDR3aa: CASSQNYNYNEQFF
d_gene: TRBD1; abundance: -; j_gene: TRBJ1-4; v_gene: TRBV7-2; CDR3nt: TGTGCCAGCAGCCCGCAGGGGGGAGCAACTAATGAAAAACTGTTTTTT; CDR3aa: CASSPQGGATNEKLFF
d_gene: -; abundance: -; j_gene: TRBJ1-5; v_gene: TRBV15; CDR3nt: TGTGCCACCAGCGCCCAGAGGGCCCTCCCCCAGCCCCAGCATTTT; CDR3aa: CATSAQRALPQPQHF
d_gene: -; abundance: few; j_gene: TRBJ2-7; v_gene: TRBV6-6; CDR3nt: TGTGCCAGCAGTTACGGCAGGGGCTACGAGCAGTACTTC; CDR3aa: CASSYGRGYEQYF
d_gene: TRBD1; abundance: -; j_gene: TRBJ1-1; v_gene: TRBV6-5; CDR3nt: TGTGCCAGCAGAGACAGGGTAAACACTGAAGCTTTCTTT; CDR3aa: CASRDRVNTEAFF
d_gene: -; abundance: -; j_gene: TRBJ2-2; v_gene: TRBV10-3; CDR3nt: TGTGCCAGCAGTTTGCGGCTGAACACCGGGGAGCTGTTTTTT; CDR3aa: CASSLRLNTGELFF
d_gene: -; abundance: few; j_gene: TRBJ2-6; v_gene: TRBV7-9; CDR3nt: TGTGCCAGCAGCTTCTCTGCTGGGGCCAACGTCCTGACTTTC; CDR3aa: CASSFSAGANVLTF
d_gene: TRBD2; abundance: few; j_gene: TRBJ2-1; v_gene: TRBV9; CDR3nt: TGTGCCAGCTCCGGGACTAGCGGACTTGTAGTCTTC; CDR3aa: CASSGTSGLVVF
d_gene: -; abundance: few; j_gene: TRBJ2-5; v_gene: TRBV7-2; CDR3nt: TGTGCCAGCAGTTCACTCCTTAGCGGCCAAGAGACCCAGTACTTC; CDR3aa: CASSSLLSGQETQYF
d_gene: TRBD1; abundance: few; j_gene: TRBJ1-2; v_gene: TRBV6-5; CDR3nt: TGTGCCAGCAGACACAGGGGGGCCTTCTATGGCTACACCTTC; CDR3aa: CASRHRGAFYGYTF
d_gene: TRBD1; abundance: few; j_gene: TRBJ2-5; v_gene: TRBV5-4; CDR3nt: TGTGCCAGCAGCGGAAACAGGGGCTGGGGAGAGACCCAGTACTTC; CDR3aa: CASSGNRGWGETQYF
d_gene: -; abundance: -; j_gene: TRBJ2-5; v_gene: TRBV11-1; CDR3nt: TGTGCCAGCAGCCCGGGACTCAGAGGGGGAGGGACCCAGTACTTC; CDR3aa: CASSPGLRGGGTQYF
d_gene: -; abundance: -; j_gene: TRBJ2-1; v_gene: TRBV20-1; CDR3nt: TGCAGTGCTAGTCAGGTCGGGGAGCAGTTCTTC; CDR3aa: CSASQVGEQFF
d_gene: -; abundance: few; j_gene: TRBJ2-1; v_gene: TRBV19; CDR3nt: TGTGCCAGATTACAAAATAGGGTCAATGAGCAGTTCTTC; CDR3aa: CARLQNRVNEQFF
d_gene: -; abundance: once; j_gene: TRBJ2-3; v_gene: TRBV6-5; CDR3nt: TGTGCCAGCAGTGTGCAGGGTTTCAACACAGATACGCAGTATTTT; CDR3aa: CASSVQGFNTDTQYF
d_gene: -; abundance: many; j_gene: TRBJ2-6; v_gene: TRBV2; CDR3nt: TGTGCCAGCAGGAGGCTATTAGCCAACGTCCTGACTTTC; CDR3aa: CASRRLLANVLTF
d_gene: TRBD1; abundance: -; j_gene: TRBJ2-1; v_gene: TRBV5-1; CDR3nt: TGCGCCACCGGGACAGGGGGCCTATACAATGAGCAGTTCTTC; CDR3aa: CATGTGGLYNEQFF
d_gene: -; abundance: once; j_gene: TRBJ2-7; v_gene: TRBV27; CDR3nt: TGTGCCAGCGAGTTTATCGTAGGGCCCGAGCAGTACTTC; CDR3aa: CASEFIVGPEQYF
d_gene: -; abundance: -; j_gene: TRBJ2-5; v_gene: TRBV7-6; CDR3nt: TGTGCCAGCAGCCCCTTATGGTCCCAGTACTTC; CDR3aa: CASSPLWSQYF
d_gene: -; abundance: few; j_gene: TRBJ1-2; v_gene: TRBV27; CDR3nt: TGTGCCAGCAGTTTAAAGTGGGGGAACTATGGCTACACCTTC; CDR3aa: CASSLKWGNYGYTF
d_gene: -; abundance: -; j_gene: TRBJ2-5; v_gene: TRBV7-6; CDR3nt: TGTGCCAGCAGCTTAGCGCTTCCGAACCAAGAGACCCAGTACTTC; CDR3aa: CASSLALPNQETQYF
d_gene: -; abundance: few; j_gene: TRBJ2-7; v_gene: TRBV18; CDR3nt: TGTGCCAGCTCACTGGAGACAGGTATCTACGAGCAGTACTTC; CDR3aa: CASSLETGIYEQYF
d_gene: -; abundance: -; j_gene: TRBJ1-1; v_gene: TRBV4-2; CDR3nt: TGTGCCAGCAGCCAAGAAATCAGGGACACTGAAGCTTTCTTT; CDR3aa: CASSQEIRDTEAFF
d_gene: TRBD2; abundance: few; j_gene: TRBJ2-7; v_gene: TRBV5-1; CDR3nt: TGCGCCAGCAGCTTTTTAGCCGATAGCGGGACCAGTAGTAAGCAGTACTTC; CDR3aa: CASSFLADSGTSSKQYF
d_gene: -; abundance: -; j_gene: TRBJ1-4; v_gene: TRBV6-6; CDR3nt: TGTGCCAGCAGTTCAGGGGATGAAAAACTGTTTTTT; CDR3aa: CASSSGDEKLFF
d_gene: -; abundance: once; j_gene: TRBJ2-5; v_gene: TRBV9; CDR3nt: TGTGCCAGCAGCGTAGGTGACATCCAAGAGACCCAGTACTTC; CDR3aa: CASSVGDIQETQYF
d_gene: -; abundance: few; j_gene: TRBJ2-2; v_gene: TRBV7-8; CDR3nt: TGTGCCAGCAGCGAGAGGTCAGGGGACTTCTGGGAGCTGTTTTTT; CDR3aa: CASSERSGDFWELFF
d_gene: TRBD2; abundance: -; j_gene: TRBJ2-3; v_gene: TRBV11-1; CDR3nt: TGTGCCAGCAGTTTAAAATTGCGGGAGTTCGATACGCAGTATTTT; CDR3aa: CASSLKLREFDTQYF
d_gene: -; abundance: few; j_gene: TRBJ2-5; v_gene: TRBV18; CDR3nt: TGTGCCAGCTCACCACGGACAGCAGAGACCCAGTACTTC; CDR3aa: CASSPRTAETQYF
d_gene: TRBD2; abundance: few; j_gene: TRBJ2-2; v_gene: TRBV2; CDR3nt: TGTGCCAGCAGCTCGTCGGGACTAAACACCGGGGAGCTGTTTTTT; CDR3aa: CASSSSGLNTGELFF
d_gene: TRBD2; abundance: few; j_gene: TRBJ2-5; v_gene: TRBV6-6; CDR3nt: TGTGCCAGCAGTTACCGCCGGGACTACCTAGGGACCCAGTACTTC; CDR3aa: CASSYRRDYLGTQYF
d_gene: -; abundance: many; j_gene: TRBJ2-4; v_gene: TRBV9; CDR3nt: TGTGCCAGCAGCGTAGGAGGGCACTTAGCCAAAAACATTCAGTACTTC; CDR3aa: CASSVGGHLAKNIQYF
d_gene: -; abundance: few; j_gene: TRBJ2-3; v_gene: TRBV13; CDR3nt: TGTGCCAGCAGCTACCAGACCGGGACGGGAATCACAGATACGCAGTATTTT; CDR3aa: CASSYQTGTGITDTQYF
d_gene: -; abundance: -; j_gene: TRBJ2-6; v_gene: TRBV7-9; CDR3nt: TGTGCCAGCAGCTACTCTGGGGCCAACGTCCTGACTTTC; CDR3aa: CASSYSGANVLTF
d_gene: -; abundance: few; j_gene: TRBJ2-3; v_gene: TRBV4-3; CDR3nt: TGCGCCAGCAGCCAAGGGACGGGTAGCGGACCTAGCACAGATACGCAGTATTTT; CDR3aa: CASSQGTGSGPSTDTQYF
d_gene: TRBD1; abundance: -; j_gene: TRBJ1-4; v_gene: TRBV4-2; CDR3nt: TGTGCCAGCAGCCAAGCAAACAGGGGCGCCAATGAAAAACTGTTTTTT; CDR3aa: CASSQANRGANEKLFF
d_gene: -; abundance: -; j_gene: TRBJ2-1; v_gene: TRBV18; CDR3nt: TGTGCCAGCTCACCACCTCTCACAGGGTCCAATGAGCAGTTCTTC; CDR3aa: CASSPPLTGSNEQFF
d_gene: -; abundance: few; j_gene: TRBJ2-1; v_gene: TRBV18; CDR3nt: TGTGCCAGCTCACCGGCCATGGGTCCCAACAATGAGCAGTTCTTC; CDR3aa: CASSPAMGPNNEQFF
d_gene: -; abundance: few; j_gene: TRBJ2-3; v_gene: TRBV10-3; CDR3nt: TGTGCCATCAGACCTACGGGACCCGGCACAGATACGCAGTATTTT; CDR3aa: CAIRPTGPGTDTQYF
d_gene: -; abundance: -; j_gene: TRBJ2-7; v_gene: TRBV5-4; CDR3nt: TGTGCCAGCAGCTTGGTAGGGGCAGTCTACGAGCAGTACTTC; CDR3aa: CASSLVGAVYEQYF
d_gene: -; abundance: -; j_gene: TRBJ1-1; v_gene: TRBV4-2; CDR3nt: TGTGCCAGCAGCCAAGAAAGGACCGCGAACACTGAAGCTTTCTTT; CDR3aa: CASSQERTANTEAFF
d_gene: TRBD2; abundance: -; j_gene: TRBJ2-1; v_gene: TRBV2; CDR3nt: TGTGCCAGCAGACGGACTAGCGTTTGGTTCTTC; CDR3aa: CASRRTSVWFF
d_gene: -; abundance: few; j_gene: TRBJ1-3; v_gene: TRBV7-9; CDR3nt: TGTGCCAGCAGCCCCAGACAGGTTCACTCTGGAAACACCATATATTTT; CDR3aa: CASSPRQVHSGNTIYF
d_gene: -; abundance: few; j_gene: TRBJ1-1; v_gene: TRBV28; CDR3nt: TGTGCCAGCAGTTTCCCGGTTGGCACTGAAGCTTTCTTT; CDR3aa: CASSFPVGTEAFF
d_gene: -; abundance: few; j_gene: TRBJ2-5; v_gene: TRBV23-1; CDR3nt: TGCGCCAGCAGTCATGCGGCGTACCAAGAGACCCAGTACTTC; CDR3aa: CASSHAAYQETQYF
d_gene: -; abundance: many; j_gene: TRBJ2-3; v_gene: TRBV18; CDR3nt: TGTGCCAGCTCACCTAGCACAGATACGCAGTATTTT; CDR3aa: CASSPSTDTQYF
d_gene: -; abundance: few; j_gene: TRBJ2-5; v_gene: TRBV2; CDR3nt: TGTGCCAGCTCAAGGGGCTGGGAGACCCAGTACTTC; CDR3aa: CASSRGWETQYF
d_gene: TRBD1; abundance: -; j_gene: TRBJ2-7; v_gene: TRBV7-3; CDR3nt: TGTGCCAGCAGCTCGGACAGGGGAGGGGAGCAGTACTTC; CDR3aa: CASSSDRGGEQYF
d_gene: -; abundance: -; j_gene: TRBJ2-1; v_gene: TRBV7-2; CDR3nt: TGTGCCAGCAGCCATTATCTAGACGACCAGTTCTTC; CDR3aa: CASSHYLDDQFF